This T cell receptor beta chain is drawn from a study of cytomegalovirus exposure and HLA in healthy donors. Study-wide results and limits: In most subjects, TCR beta sequences reportedly gave accurate predictions of HLA-A and HLA-B alleles. A highly shared variant cluster was judged a likely technical artifact. Later analysis suggested most CMV-associated TCR beta chains were HLA-restricted.

Every donor was a healthy person donating bone marrow. Germline V gene sequence: CDR1 LGHNA, CDR2 YNFKEQ. The CDR3 is made up of 16 amino acids. The V gene lost 1 base and the J gene lost 3 bases, with 16 bases spanning the gap. In regard to this clone: The antigen remains undetermined.

The PCR had 60 Vbeta and 13 Jbeta primers. Sequencing was performed with immunoSEQ multiplex PCR; in TCRdb, only in-frame clones are kept and a portion is missing. The sample holds fewer than 200,000 clones, roughly 70% seen once. V and J are TRBV4-2 and TRBJ2-7, with D perhaps matching TRBD2 (6 bases). This clonotype was obtained from a man aged 35-49 years in good health and CMV-seropositive. Sequencing used PBMCs. The CDR3 loop is CASSQVRSGDRYEQYF. CDR3 nucleotide sequence: TGTGCCAGCAGCCAAGTTAGGTCGGGGGATCGCTACGAGCAGTACTTC.